The TCR beta chain described here comes from a study of blood T cell repertoires in COVID-19. The V and J ends lost 8 bases and 6 bases, in that order; junction bases with no gene match: 12. From germline, CDR1 is MDHEN and CDR2 SYDVKM. The CDR3 runs 15 residues. Using immunoSEQ multiplex PCR, the repertoire was profiled, and TCRdb retains in-frame clones only, with some absent. The sample gives roughly 200,000 clones, about 85% of which show up once; about 20% is in the top ten. The sequence derives from a person aged 70 to 79 with COVID-19, enrolled during active disease. This chain links TRBV28 with TRBJ2-5; 10 bases agree with TRBD2. The specimen sequenced was peripheral blood. This chain's CDR3 is CASPIGEREGKTQYF. CDR3 DNA: TGTGCCAGCCCCATAGGGGAGCGGGAGGGGAAGACCCAGTACTTC. Combining the CDR3 with reference TRBV28 and TRBJ2-5 gives the whole variable domain DVKVTQSSRYLVKRTGEKVFLECVQDMDHENMFWYRQDPGLGLRLIYFSYDVKMKEKGDIPEGYSVSREKKERFSLILESASTNQTSMYLCASPIGEREGKTQYFGPGTRLLVL.